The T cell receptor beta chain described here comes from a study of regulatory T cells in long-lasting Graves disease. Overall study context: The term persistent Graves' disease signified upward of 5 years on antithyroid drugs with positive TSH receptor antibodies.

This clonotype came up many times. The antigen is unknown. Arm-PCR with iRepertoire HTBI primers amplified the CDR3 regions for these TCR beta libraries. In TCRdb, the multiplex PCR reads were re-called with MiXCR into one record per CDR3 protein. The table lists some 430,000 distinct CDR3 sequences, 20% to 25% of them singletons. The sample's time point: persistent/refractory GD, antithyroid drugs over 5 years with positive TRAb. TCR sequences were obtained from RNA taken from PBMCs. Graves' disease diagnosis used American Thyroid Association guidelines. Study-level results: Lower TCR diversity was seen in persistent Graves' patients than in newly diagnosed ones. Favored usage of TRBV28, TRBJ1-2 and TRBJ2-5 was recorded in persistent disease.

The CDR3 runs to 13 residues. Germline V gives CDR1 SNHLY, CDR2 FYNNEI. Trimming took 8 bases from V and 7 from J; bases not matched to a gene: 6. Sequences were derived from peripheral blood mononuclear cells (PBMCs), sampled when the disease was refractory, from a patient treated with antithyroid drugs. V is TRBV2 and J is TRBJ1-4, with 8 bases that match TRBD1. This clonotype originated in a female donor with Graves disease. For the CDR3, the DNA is TGTGCCAGCTCGAAGGACAGGGTTGAAAAACTGTTTTTT. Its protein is CASSKDRVEKLFF.